This TCR beta chain was retrieved from a study of blood T cell repertoires in COVID-19. Study-level background: Sources were T cells, B-cell-depleted T cells, or PBMCs; the material itself was cDNA or gDNA.

Trimming removed 3 bases from V and 1 base from J; junction bases left unmatched: 1. This CDR3 spans 15 amino acids. The V gene's germline CDR1 is WNHNN and CDR2 SYGVQD (reference sequence). As processed by the authors: Reference gene primer amplification in the assay estimated nucleated cell counts. Using immunoSEQ multiplex PCR, the repertoire was profiled, and TCRdb retains in-frame clones only, with some absent. V, J and clone size derive from that table, while D and trimming were established from the DNA sequence. This sample yields about 440,000 clones, of which nearly 90% are seen a single time; approximately 2% belongs to the top ten.

The source of this sequence is a woman aged 18-29 years with acute COVID-19. Sequenced: PBMCs or T cells enriched from blood (not recorded which). The chain uses TRBV10-1 and TRBJ2-2; 8 nucleotides match TRBD1. The DNA of the CDR3 is TGCGCCAGCAGTGACGGACAGGGGAACACCGGGGAGCTGTTTTTT. It specifies CASSDGQGNTGELFF.